Below, 15 T cell receptor beta chains from the same sample are listed, as sequenced in a study of human T cells and chemical hapten exposure (dated by TCRdb to about 2021). The time point tag for this specimen amounts to: healthy volunteer bleed at 6 weeks. Unfractionated whole blood was collected in Tempus Blood RNA tubes, and total RNA was extracted from that blood. Libraries were built with RACE. TCRdb records NextSeq 500 as the sequencer. TCRdb passed the public sequencing reads through fastp at Q25 and MiXCR, retaining productive beta sequences. When rows share a CDR3 protein, they turn into one entry using the most common DNA and genes. The sample table shows fewer than 85,000 distinct CDR3 sequences, and 7% to 9.5% are seen once. Of the sample, 1.5% to 2% falls within the top ten clones. Sequenced material: whole blood. The source is a female donor in good health. Some clones in this sample may be carry-over from other donors' samples.

This clonotype was found many times. The J gene is TRBJ1-2, the V gene TRBV29-1; D gene uncertain. The CDR3 sequence is 11 residues long. The germline V gene encodes CDR1 SQVTM and CDR2 ANQGSEA. Deletions cut 5 bases from V and 8 bases from J, with 12 bases between. The CDR3 here is CSVSGVEGYTF. As DNA, the CDR3 is TGCAGCGTTTCCGGCGTTGAAGGCTACACCTTC.

This clonotype appeared a few times. The chain combines TRBV29-1 with TRBJ1-1; 7 bases map to TRBD1. V trimming: 2 bases; J trimming: 10 bases; junction bases outside the gene matches: 13. Looked up from germline, CDR1 is SQVTM and CDR2 is ANQGSEA. The CDR3 totals 14 residues. For the CDR3, the DNA is TGCAGCGTTGAATTGAGTGAACAGGGGATTTTAGCTTTCTTT. Protein product: CSVELSEQGILAFF.

The rearrangement joins TRBV27 to TRBJ2-5, with no clear D. The CDR3 has 11 residues. Germline V gene sequence: CDR1 MNHEY, CDR2 SMNVEV (reference sequence). V lost 4 bases, J lost 7 bases, and 7 bases lay in between. This CDR3 is CASSSPTTQYF. CDR3 sequence (DNA): TGTGCCAGCAGTTCCCCCACGACCCAGTACTTC.

This clonotype was recorded at least ten times. V and J are TRBV10-3 and TRBJ1-5, with 7 bases lining up with TRBD1. The CDR3 totals 16 residues. Per the germline V gene, CDR1 is ENHRY and CDR2 is SYGVKD. Trimming cost V 2 bases and J 2 bases; bases outside gene matches: 6. Here the CDR3 reads CAISEDRVGGNQPQHF. As DNA, the CDR3 is TGTGCCATCAGTGAGGACAGGGTGGGGGGCAATCAGCCCCAGCATTTT.

Concerning this clonotype itself: Possible read error: a much larger clone is one base away. J is TRBJ2-7 and V is TRBV28; D uncertain. CDR1 and CDR2 from the germline V gene are MDHEN and SYDVKM. The CDR3 extends over 20 amino acids. CDR3 loop: CASSPSTARFLGSRLYEQHF. The CDR3 DNA sequence: TGTGCCAGCAGTCCATCGACCGCTAGGTTCCTAGGATCAAGATTATACGAGCAGCACTTC. Combining the CDR3 with reference TRBV28 and TRBJ2-7 gives the whole variable domain DVKVTQSSRYLVKRTGEKVFLECVQDMDHENMFWYRQDPGLGLRLIYFSYDVKMKEKGDIPEGYSVSREKKERFSLILESASTNQTSMYLCASSPSTARFLGSRLYEQHFGPGTRLTVT.

This chain joins TRBV4-3 and TRBJ1-6; no reliable D call. This CDR3 comprises 15 residues. Per germline, CDR1 LGHNA and CDR2 YSLEER. Trimming stripped 2 bases from V and 12 bases from J, with 17 bases between. The CDR3 DNA reads TGCGCCAGCAGCCAAAGACCGCCCTTACTACGACCCCTCCACTTT. Translated, it gives CASSQRPPLLRPLHF.

This clonotype was counted many times. The CDR3 bases are TGCAGCGTTGAAGGCCTTCCAGGGACAGGGTTTAACGAGCAGTACTTC. Protein sequence: CSVEGLPGTGFNEQYF. The chain couples TRBV29-1 to TRBJ2-7; 9 bases match TRBD1. This CDR3 contains 16 residues. Germline values: CDR1 SQVTM, CDR2 ANQGSEA. V lost 1 base, J lost 5 bases, and 12 bases stayed unmatched.

Only a few counts were recorded for this clonotype. This rearrangement joins TRBV13 to TRBJ2-7, with 7 bases identical to TRBD1. CDR1 PRHDT and CDR2 FYEKMQ come from the germline V gene (reference sequence). The CDR3 runs 14 residues. J gave up 5 bases and V 3 bases, and 7 bases lay outside the gene matches. The CDR3 loop reads CASSFSVTGNEQYF. In nucleotides, the CDR3 is TGTGCCAGCAGCTTCTCTGTGACAGGGAACGAGCAGTACTTC. The full variable domain, its missing parts supplied by reference TRBV13 and TRBJ2-7, is AAGVIQSPRHLIKEKRETATLKCYPIPRHDTVYWYQQGPGQDPQFLISFYEKMQSDKGSIPDRFSAQQFSDYHSELNMSSLELGDSALYFCASSFSVTGNEQYFGPGTRLTVT.

This clonotype was recorded many times. This chain links TRBV6-2 or TRBV6-3 with TRBJ2-1; possible D gene TRBD1, 6 bases. Trimming removed 5 bases at V and 4 bases at J, with 12 bases between. There are 14 residues in the CDR3. CDR1 and CDR2 from the germline V gene are MNHEY and SVGEGT. CDR3 nucleotide sequence: TGTGCCAGCAGTCGGACAGCCTCATACAATGAGCAGTTCTTC. Translating it yields CASSRTASYNEQFF.

The rearrangement uses TRBV20-1 and TRBJ1-2; D may be TRBD1 (6 bases). CDR3 length: 16 amino acids. Trimming shortened V by 1 base and J by 2 bases, and 17 bases separated the two germline ends. Germline V gene data show CDR1 as DFQATT and CDR2 as SNEGSKA (reference sequence). In nucleotides, the CDR3 is TGCAGTGCTAGAGGAGGACAGAGTCGTTGGAACTATGGCTACACCTTC. This gives the protein CSARGGQSRWNYGYTF.

This clonotype was picked up a small number of times. The J gene is TRBJ2-2, the V gene TRBV4-1; D may be TRBD2 (6 bases). Trimming removed 7 bases at V and 5 bases at J, with 17 bases between. The CDR3 length is 15 residues. CDR1 and CDR2 from the germline V gene are MGHRA and YSYEKL. The CDR3 sequence is CASTRIGGMTGELFF. DNA for the CDR3: TGCGCCAGCACACGAATCGGGGGTATGACCGGGGAGCTGTTTTTT.

This clonotype has at least ten counts. The chain carries TRBV5-1 and TRBJ2-3; D perhaps matches TRBD2 (6 bases). The CDR3 totals 16 residues. V shed 4 bases and J shed 2 bases, with 17 bases lying between them. Per the germline V gene, CDR1 is SGHRS and CDR2 is YFSETQ. The CDR3 spells CASSPGGIWDTDTQYF. CDR3 bases: TGCGCCAGCAGCCCGGGCGGGATCTGGGACACAGATACGCAGTATTTT.

This chain links TRBV12-3 or TRBV12-4 with TRBJ2-3; 15 nucleotides match TRBD2. The ends lost 5 bases at V and 0 bases at J; junction bases unmatched: 9. The CDR3 length is 19 residues. This chain's CDR3 is CASSPGLAGGPGSTDTQYF. CDR3 DNA sequence: TGTGCCAGCAGTCCAGGACTAGCGGGGGGGCCGGGGAGCACAGATACGCAGTATTTT.

This clonotype was picked up a small number of times. The V call is TRBV12-3 or TRBV12-4, the J call TRBJ2-3; TRBD2 matches at 7 bases. V was pared by 3 bases and J by 6 bases, with 0 bases of the junction left unmatched. This CDR3 has 12 amino acids. The CDR3 protein is CASSLTSDTQYF. The CDR3 DNA reads as TGTGCCAGCAGTTTGACTAGCGATACGCAGTATTTT.

V is TRBV5-6 and J is TRBJ1-5; 7 positions match TRBD1. The CDR3 contains 12 residues. Germline CDR1 and CDR2: SGHDT and YYEEEE. The trim removed 5 bases at V and 9 bases at J, leaving 5 bases unmatched. The CDR3 here is CASSSGTAPQHF. The DNA of the CDR3 is TGTGCCAGCAGTAGTGGGACAGCGCCCCAGCATTTT.